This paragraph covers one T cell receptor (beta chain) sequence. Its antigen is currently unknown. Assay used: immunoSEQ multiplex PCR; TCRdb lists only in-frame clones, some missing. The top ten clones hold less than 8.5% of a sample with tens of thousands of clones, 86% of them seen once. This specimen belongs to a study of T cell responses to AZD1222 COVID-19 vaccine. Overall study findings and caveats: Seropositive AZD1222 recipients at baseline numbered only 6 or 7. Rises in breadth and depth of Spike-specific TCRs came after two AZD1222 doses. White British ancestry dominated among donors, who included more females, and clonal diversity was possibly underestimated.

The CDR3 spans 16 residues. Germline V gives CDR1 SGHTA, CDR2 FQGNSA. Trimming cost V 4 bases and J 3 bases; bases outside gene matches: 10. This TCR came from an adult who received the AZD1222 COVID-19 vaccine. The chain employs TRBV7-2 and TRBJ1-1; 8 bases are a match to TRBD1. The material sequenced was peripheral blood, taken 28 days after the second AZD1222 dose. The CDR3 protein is CASSSNSGGHHTEAFF. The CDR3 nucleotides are TGTGCCAGCAGCTCCAATTCAGGGGGCCACCACACTGAAGCTTTCTTT.